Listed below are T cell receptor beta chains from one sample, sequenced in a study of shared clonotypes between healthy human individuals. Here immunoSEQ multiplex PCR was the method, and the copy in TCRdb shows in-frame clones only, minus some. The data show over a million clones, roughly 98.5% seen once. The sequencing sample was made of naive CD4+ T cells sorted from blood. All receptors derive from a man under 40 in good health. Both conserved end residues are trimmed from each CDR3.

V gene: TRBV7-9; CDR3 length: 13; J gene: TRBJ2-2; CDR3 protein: ASSLRISGGGELF
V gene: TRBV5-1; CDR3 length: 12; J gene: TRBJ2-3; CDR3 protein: ASTLGQSTDTQY
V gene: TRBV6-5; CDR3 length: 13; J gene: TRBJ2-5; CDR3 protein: ASSYGRPSQETQY
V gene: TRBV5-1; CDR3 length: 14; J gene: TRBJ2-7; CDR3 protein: ASSLAVRDTSYEQY
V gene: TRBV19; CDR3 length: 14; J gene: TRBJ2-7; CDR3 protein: ASSTLGGTTPYEQY
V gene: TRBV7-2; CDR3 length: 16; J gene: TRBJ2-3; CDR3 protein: ASSLVLAGTFGTDTQY
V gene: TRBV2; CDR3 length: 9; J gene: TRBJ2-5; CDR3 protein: ATTPRETQY
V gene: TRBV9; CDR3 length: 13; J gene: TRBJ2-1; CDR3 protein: ASSVATVFYNEQF
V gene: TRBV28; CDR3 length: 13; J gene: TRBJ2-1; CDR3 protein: ASSPPGTVNNEQF
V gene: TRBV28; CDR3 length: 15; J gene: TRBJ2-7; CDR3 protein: ASSRMGPSGVYYEQY
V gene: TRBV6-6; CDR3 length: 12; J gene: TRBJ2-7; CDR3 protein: ASGREHPSYEQY
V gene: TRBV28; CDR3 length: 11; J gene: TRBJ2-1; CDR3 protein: ASSIYPDNAQF
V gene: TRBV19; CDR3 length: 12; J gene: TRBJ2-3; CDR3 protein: ASSLGTGTDTQY
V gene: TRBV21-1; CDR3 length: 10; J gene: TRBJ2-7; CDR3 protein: ASSKQGYEQY
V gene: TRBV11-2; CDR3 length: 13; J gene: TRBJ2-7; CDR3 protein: ASNLAAPSSYEQY
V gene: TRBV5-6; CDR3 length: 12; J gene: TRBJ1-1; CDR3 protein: ASSLLVAQTEAF
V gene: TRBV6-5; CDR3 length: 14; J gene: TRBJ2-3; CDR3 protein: ASSSHKGTSTDTQY
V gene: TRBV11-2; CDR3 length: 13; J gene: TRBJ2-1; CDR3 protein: ASSQELAGAHEQF
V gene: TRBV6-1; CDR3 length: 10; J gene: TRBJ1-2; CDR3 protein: ASNTRNYGYT
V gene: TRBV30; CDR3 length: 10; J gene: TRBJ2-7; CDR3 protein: AWSEWGREQY
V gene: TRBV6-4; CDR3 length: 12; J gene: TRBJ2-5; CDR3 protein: ASRKGQGEETQY
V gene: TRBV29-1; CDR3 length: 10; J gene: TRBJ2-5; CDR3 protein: SVEEIPAPQY
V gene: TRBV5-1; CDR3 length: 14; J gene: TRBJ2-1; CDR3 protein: ASSLVVGTRYNEQF
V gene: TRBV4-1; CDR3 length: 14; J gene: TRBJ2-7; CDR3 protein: ASSQGQSAGVYEQY
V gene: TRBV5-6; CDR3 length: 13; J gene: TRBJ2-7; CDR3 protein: ASSSPRRTNYEQY
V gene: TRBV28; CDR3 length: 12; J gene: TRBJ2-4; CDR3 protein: ASSLTATQNIQY
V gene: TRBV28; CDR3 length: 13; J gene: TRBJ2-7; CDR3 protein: ASRPGTTSIYEQY
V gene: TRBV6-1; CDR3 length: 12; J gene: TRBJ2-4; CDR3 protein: ASSPRGWGNIQY
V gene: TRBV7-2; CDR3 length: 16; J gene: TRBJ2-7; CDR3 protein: ASSLAPLAGVGSYEQY
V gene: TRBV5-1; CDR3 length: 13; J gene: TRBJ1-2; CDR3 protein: ASSYRQGPNYGYT